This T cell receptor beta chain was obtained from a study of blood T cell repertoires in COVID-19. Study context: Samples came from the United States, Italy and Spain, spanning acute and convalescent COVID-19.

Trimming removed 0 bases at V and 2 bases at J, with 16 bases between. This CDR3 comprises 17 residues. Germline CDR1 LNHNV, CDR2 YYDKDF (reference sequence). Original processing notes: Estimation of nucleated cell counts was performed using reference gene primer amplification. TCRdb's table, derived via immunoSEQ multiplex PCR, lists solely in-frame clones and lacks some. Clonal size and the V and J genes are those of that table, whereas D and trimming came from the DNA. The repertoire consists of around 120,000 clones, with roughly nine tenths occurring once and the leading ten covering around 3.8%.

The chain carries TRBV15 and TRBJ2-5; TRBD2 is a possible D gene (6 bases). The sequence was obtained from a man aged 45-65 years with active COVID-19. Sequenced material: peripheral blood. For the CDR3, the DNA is TGTGCCACCAGCAGAGAAGAAGCGGGCGGGGCACAAGAGACCCAGTACTTC. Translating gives CATSREEAGGAQETQYF.